This is a list of T cell receptor beta chains from one sample in a study of OX40 agonist ivuxolimab in advanced cancers. Measured with immunoSEQ multiplex PCR; TCRdb has only the in-frame clones, and not every one. The data show 39,000 or so clones, about 87% seen once. Sequences were derived from CD4+ or CD8+ T cells sorted from blood, sampled in a trial of the OX40 agonist ivuxolimab. The receptors here all came from an adult with an advanced solid tumor such as melanoma, head and neck, liver or kidney cancer. CDR3s include the opening cysteine and the closing phenylalanine or tryptophan. The D gene is left open where the match is weak. Size values are once, few and many counts, or a class for expanded clones, and some rows have none.

. TRBJ2-5 . TRBV13 TGTGCCAGCAGCTCAAGATATCCGCAAGAGACCCAGTACTTC CASSSRYPQETQYF
. TRBJ2-1 TRBD1 TRBV19 TGTGCCAGTAGTATAGGGACAGGGTTCTACAATGAGCAGTTCTTC CASSIGTGFYNEQFF
. TRBJ2-7 . TRBV7-2 TGTGCCAGCAGCCCGGACAGAGCCTACGAGCAGTACTTC CASSPDRAYEQYF
. TRBJ1-5 . TRBV19 TGTGCCAGTAGTATACAGGTCAACGGAGAGCCCCAGCATTTT CASSIQVNGEPQHF
. TRBJ2-1 TRBD1 TRBV5-4 TGTGCCAGCAGCTCCGCCGGGACAGGGTACAATGAGCAGTTCTTC CASSSAGTGYNEQFF
. TRBJ2-3 . TRBV2 TGTGCCAGCAGTGAATTTACCGGGGGGCGGGCAGATACGCAGTATTTT CASSEFTGGRADTQYF
. TRBJ1-4 . TRBV4-2 TGTGCCAGCAGCCAAGATAGTGCAAGGGTTAATGAAAAACTGTTTTTT CASSQDSARVNEKLFF
. TRBJ2-7 TRBD1 TRBV27 TGTGCCAGCAGAAAACAGGGGGCAGGGTACGAGCAGTACTTC CASRKQGAGYEQYF
. TRBJ2-3 TRBD2 TRBV5-8 TGTGCCAGCATGCCCGGGACTAGCGGGAGAGATACGCAGTATTTT CASMPGTSGRDTQYF
. TRBJ2-7 . TRBV2 TGTGCCAGCAGTGGGGACGGACCTACGAAGGAGTACTTC CASSGDGPTKEYF
. TRBJ1-1 . TRBV7-2 TGTGCCAGCAGAAACCCATGGCGAACGACTGAAGCTTTCTTT CASRNPWRTTEAFF
. TRBJ2-1 . TRBV18 TGTGCCAGCCAGATTGACGGAAACAATGAGCAGTTCTTC CASQIDGNNEQFF
. TRBJ2-1 . TRBV6-1 TGTGCCAGTTTCCGTGGACAGCACTACAATGAGCAGTTCTTC CASFRGQHYNEQFF
. TRBJ2-7 TRBD2 TRBV19 TGTGCCAGTAGCGTAACGGGACTAGCGGGGGATATCGGCCACGAGCAGTACTTC CASSVTGLAGDIGHEQYF
. TRBJ1-3 . TRBV5-5 TGTGCCAGCAGCCCTAGCTCTGGAAACACCATATATTTT CASSPSSGNTIYF
. TRBJ2-4 . TRBV7-3 TGTGCCAGCACCCCGAGCCGCCTAGCCAAAAACATTCAGTACTTC CASTPSRLAKNIQYF
few TRBJ1-1 . TRBV25-1 TGTGCCAGCAGTGAAGGAAGTTGGGGGACTGAAGCTTTCTTT CASSEGSWGTEAFF
. TRBJ2-1 TRBD2 TRBV28 TGTGCCAGCGGCGACACTAGCGGGAGCTCCTACAATGAGCAGTTCTTC CASGDTSGSSYNEQFF
. TRBJ1-1 TRBD1 TRBV5-1 TGCGCCAGTAGGACAGGGGCGAACACTGAAGCTTTCTTT CASRTGANTEAFF
. TRBJ1-1 . TRBV28 TGTGCCAGCATTCACCAGAGGGACACTGAAGCTTTCTTT CASIHQRDTEAFF
. TRBJ1-2 . TRBV25-1 TGTGCCAGCAGTGACACAGGCCTATATGGCCACACCTTC CASSDTGLYGHTF
. TRBJ2-7 . TRBV14 TGTGCCAGCAGCCAAGACCTCGGGACGTATTACGAGCAGTACTTC CASSQDLGTYYEQYF
few TRBJ2-4 . TRBV6-1 TGTGCCAGCAGTGAGGGGTCGGGGGAGTACTTC CASSEGSGEYF
. TRBJ1-6 . TRBV27 TGTGCCAGCAGTTTATCATGGGCCGACGAATCACCCCTCCACTTT CASSLSWADESPLHF
. TRBJ2-3 TRBD2 TRBV19 TGTGCCAGTCGCGCCGTGAGAGATACTAGCGCGGTACGAGATACGCAGTATTTT CASRAVRDTSAVRDTQYF
once TRBJ2-1 TRBD2 TRBV7-2 TGTGCCAGCAGCTTAGCTGCTAGCGGGAGAGGGTCCTACAATGAGCAGTTCTTC CASSLAASGRGSYNEQFF
. TRBJ2-1 . TRBV4-1 TGCGCCAGCAGCCAAGAAGCAGTGCGGAATGAGCAGTTCTTC CASSQEAVRNEQFF
. TRBJ2-3 . TRBV27 TGTGCCAGCCGTTACATTGGGTCGGATACGCAGTATTTT CASRYIGSDTQYF
. TRBJ2-7 TRBD2 TRBV6-1 TGTGCCATCAGTCGGGAGGCCACCTCCTACGAGCAGTACTTC CAISREATSYEQYF
. TRBJ2-5 . TRBV7-9 TGTGCCAGCAGCCTGTACCTAGGGCGGAGATTCCAAGAGACCCAGTACTTC CASSLYLGRRFQETQYF
once TRBJ2-2 TRBD1 TRBV7-9 TGTGCCAGCAGCCGACAGGGGGCGATTGACGGGGAGCTGTTTTTT CASSRQGAIDGELFF
. TRBJ2-2 . TRBV18 TGTGCCAGCTCACGGGATGAAACAACCGGGGAGCTGTTTTTT CASSRDETTGELFF
once TRBJ2-7 . TRBV9 TGTGCCAGCAGCGAGGACAGCTCCCACTCCTACGAGCAGTACTTC CASSEDSSHSYEQYF
. TRBJ2-5 . TRBV2 TGTGCCAAATCGCGGGGCAATGGGGGGGAGACCCAGTACTTC CAKSRGNGGETQYF
. TRBJ1-5 TRBD1 TRBV2 TGTGCCAGCACTGGACAGGTCAGCAATCAGCCCCAGCATTTT CASTGQVSNQPQHF
. TRBJ1-2 . TRBV9 TGTGCCTCGCGAGGGGGGTATGGCTACACCTTC CASRGGYGYTF
. TRBJ1-6 . TRBV15 TGTGCCACCAGCAGAGATCACGGTTCACCCCTCCACTTT CATSRDHGSPLHF
. TRBJ2-1 TRBD2 TRBV19 TGTGCCAGTAAAAACCTAGCGGGAGGGGTTGAGCAGTTCTTC CASKNLAGGVEQFF
. TRBJ2-5 . TRBV19 TGTGCCAGTAGTATAGGTGGTCCAGAGACCCAGTACTTC CASSIGGPETQYF
. TRBJ1-3 TRBD1 TRBV6-6 TGTGCCAGCAGTTACTCGACAGGGCAAAACACCATATATTTT CASSYSTGQNTIYF
. TRBJ2-5 . TRBV18 TGTGCCAGCTCCCGGGCGCAGGGTTATGAGACCCAGTACTTC CASSRAQGYETQYF
. TRBJ1-4 TRBD1 TRBV19 TGTGCCAGTAGGGACAGGGAGGAAGAAAAACTGTTTTTT CASRDREEEKLFF
once TRBJ2-5 . TRBV11-2 TGTGCCAGCAGCCAAGCCGAGACCCAGTACTTC CASSQAETQYF
. TRBJ1-1 . TRBV6-5 TGTGCCAGCAGTTCAGGGAACACTGAAGCTTTCTTT CASSSGNTEAFF
. TRBJ2-7 . TRBV6-1 TGTGCCAGCAGTGCTGTCTACGAGCAGTACTTC CASSAVYEQYF
. TRBJ1-3 . TRBV25-1 TGTGCCAGCAGTAGGGCCTCTGGAAACACCATATATTTT CASSRASGNTIYF
. TRBJ2-1 . TRBV4-1 TGCGCCAGCAGCCAAGACGCTAATTACAATGAGCAGTTCTTC CASSQDANYNEQFF
. TRBJ2-7 . TRBV13 TGTGCCAGCAGCTCGATAAATACCTACGAGCAGTACTTC CASSSINTYEQYF
. TRBJ2-7 TRBD2 TRBV6-1 TGTGCCAGCAGTGAAAGGGGACTAGCTACCTACGAGCAGTACTTC CASSERGLATYEQYF
. TRBJ2-5 . TRBV2 TGTGCCAGCACTTCGGAGGGAAGGGAGACCCAGTACTTC CASTSEGRETQYF
. TRBJ2-3 . TRBV6-6 TGTGCCAGCAGTCGACCATGGGGGGCGTCCATTCATACGCAGTATTTT CASSRPWGASIHTQYF
once TRBJ2-7 TRBD1 TRBV6-5 TGTGCCAGCAGTTACTCCTCCGGGACAGGGGCGGGCGAGCAGTACTTC CASSYSSGTGAGEQYF
few TRBJ2-7 . TRBV10-3 TGTGCCACCTCCTTCTCCTACGAGCAGTACTTC CATSFSYEQYF
once TRBJ1-2 . TRBV19 TGTGCCAGTACCATATTTCCCTTAAGTGAGACAAACTATGGCTACACCTTC CASTIFPLSETNYGYTF
. TRBJ2-5 . TRBV5-1 TGCGCCAGCAGCTTGTCTCCGGAGACCCAGTACTTC CASSLSPETQYF